One TCR beta chain is described in this entry. With 3 bases clipped from V and 8 bases from J, the junction kept 11 bases outside the gene matches. The CDR3 is 15 amino acids. The CDR3 regions of TCR beta were amplified from RNA transcripts. The primer set for the first-round RT-PCR of the TCR CDR3 was HTBI. MiXCR, run by TCRdb on the multiplex PCR reads, gives a single entry per CDR3 protein. Of under 600,000 distinct CDR3 sequences listed, about a sixth are singletons. The data were taken from a study of T cells in Graves' hyperthyroidism and ophthalmopathy. Used for diagnoses were clinical symptoms, serum thyroxine and TRAb, thyroid ultrasound and orbital computed tomography.

Sequenced material: blood. This receptor was taken from a woman aged 40 to 49 with Graves' ophthalmopathy. This chain connects TRBV12-3 or TRBV12-4 to TRBJ1-2; 8 bases match TRBD1. The CDR3 reads CASSLVLWTGRGYTF. CDR3 in DNA: TGTGCCAGCAGTTTGGTTCTTTGGACAGGGAGAGGCTACACCTTC.